Ten or more counts support the clone carrying this TCR beta chain. Its antigen is unknown. This sample was included in a study of T-cell reconstitution after alpha-beta-depleted transplantation in children. Findings of the study overall: A year had passed since transplant, and T-cell counts and diversity by then came mostly from newly produced T cells. Reports say that about two months after transplant, the alpha-beta T cells came out of several hundred graft clones that had expanded. It was surviving recipient T cells and thymic progenitors that gave some patients high TCRbeta diversity at day 60.

TCRbeta library construction was performed incorporating unique molecular identifiers. One entry per CDR3 protein, called by TCRdb with MiXCR from the PCR reads. This table holds about 160,000 distinct CDR3 sequences, approximately 12% found once. CDR3 size: 18 residues. V gave up 1 base and J gave up 2 bases; unmatched junction bases: 10. CDR1 DFQATT and CDR2 SNEGSKA come from the germline V gene (reference sequence). The sequence came from a boy under 10 years old with acute myeloid leukemia, due to receive a stem cell transplant. The material was PBMCs, obtained before TCRalphabeta/CD19-depleted stem cell transplant. The chain uses TRBV20-1 and TRBJ2-1; the match to TRBD2 covers 11 bases. The CDR3 DNA reads as TGCAGTGCTAGAGGCCTTATTAGCGGGAGGGTAACCTACAATGAGCAGTTCTTC. Translated: CSARGLISGRVTYNEQFF.